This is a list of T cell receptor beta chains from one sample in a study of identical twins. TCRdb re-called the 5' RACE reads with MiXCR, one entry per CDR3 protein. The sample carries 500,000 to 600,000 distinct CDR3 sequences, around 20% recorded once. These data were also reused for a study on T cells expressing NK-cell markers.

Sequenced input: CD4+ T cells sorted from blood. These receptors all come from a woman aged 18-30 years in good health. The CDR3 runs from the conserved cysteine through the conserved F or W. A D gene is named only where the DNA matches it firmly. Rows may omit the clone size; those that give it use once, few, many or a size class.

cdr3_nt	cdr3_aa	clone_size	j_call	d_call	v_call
TGCAGTGCTAGAGGCGGGACCCGGTACAATGAGCAGTTCTTC	CSARGGTRYNEQFF	many	TRBJ2-1	-	TRBV20-1
TGCAGCGTTGGGGTACAGGGGTATACGCAGTATTTT	CSVGVQGYTQYF	-	TRBJ2-3	TRBD1	TRBV29-1
TGTGCCAGCAGCTTAGCCGGGAGGGAGATTGGCGCAGATACGCAGTATTTT	CASSLAGREIGADTQYF	many	TRBJ2-3	TRBD2	TRBV7-2
TGTGCCAGCGACATGTGGACCCGGTCGGTCGAGCAGTACTTC	CASDMWTRSVEQYF	-	TRBJ2-7	-	TRBV5-6
TGTGCCAGCAGCCACAGGGTACGAATGAGTGAGCAGTTCTTC	CASSHRVRMSEQFF	-	TRBJ2-1	-	TRBV3-1
TGTGCCAGCAGCTTAGTTGTCAGTTATAATGAAAAACTGTTTTTT	CASSLVVSYNEKLFF	-	TRBJ1-4	-	TRBV7-2
TGTGCCAGCAGTTTTAAGGGAGCTCCCTACGACGAGCAGTACTTC	CASSFKGAPYDEQYF	-	TRBJ2-7	-	TRBV6-5
TGTGCCAGCAGCGTAGTAGGCGAGCAGTTCTTC	CASSVVGEQFF	many	TRBJ2-1	-	TRBV9
TGTGCCAGCACCACGAACAGGGGGCTTGGCGAAAAACTGTTTTTT	CASTTNRGLGEKLFF	-	TRBJ1-4	TRBD1	TRBV12-3/TRBV12-4
TGTGCCAGCAGTGGAACTTTTAATCAGCCCCAGCATTTT	CASSGTFNQPQHF	-	TRBJ1-5	-	TRBV12-3/TRBV12-4
TGTGCCACAATACCGGGACAGGGGGCTTATGGGGGCTACACCTTC	CATIPGQGAYGGYTF	many	TRBJ1-2	TRBD1	TRBV6-1
TGTGCCAGCAGTAGACAGGGTCGTGGCTACACCTTC	CASSRQGRGYTF	once	TRBJ1-2	TRBD1	TRBV6-5
TGTGCCAGCAGTTTGGGAGACGAGCAGTACTTC	CASSLGDEQYF	many	TRBJ2-7	-	TRBV7-2
TGTGCCAGCAGAAAAGCTTGGGAAAATGAAAAACTGTTTTTT	CASRKAWENEKLFF	-	TRBJ1-4	-	TRBV12-3/TRBV12-4
TGTGCCAGCACGCAGACCCCGGGGAGTACTGAAGCTTTCTTT	CASTQTPGSTEAFF	many	TRBJ1-1	-	TRBV12-3/TRBV12-4
TGCGCCAGCAGCTCGGACAGGTTCTCTGGGGCCAACGTCCTGACTTTC	CASSSDRFSGANVLTF	-	TRBJ2-6	TRBD1	TRBV5-1
TGTGCCAGCAGCCCCTACGGGGGGTATAGCACAGATACGCAGTATTTT	CASSPYGGYSTDTQYF	-	TRBJ2-3	TRBD2	TRBV11-3
TGTGCCAGCAGCTTAGGGTGGGCAAGAAACATTCAGTACTTC	CASSLGWARNIQYF	few	TRBJ2-4	-	TRBV7-2
TGCGCCAGCAGCTTGGGGCAGCTTACCGGGGAGCTGTTTTTT	CASSLGQLTGELFF	few	TRBJ2-2	-	TRBV5-1
TGTGCCAGCACTCTCGCGGGGGCGTCCGGGACCGGGGAGCTGTTTTTT	CASTLAGASGTGELFF	-	TRBJ2-2	-	TRBV7-9
TGTGCCAGCAGCCCGGGACTAGCGAGGAGAGATGAGCAGTTCTTC	CASSPGLARRDEQFF	few	TRBJ2-1	TRBD2	TRBV7-2
TGTGCCAGCAGTTTCACCGGGACTACAGACGAGCAGTACTTC	CASSFTGTTDEQYF	many	TRBJ2-7	TRBD2	TRBV6-5
TGTGCCAGTCTCGGACAGAGCTCCTACAATGAGCAGTTCTTC	CASLGQSSYNEQFF	-	TRBJ2-1	-	TRBV28
TGTGCCAGCAGCTTGACTAGCGGGGGGTTTAGGGAGACCCAGTACTTC	CASSLTSGGFRETQYF	-	TRBJ2-5	TRBD2	TRBV7-6
TGTGCCAGCAGTTTAGCAGGGACAGGGAGCGTAAATGAGCAGTTCTTC	CASSLAGTGSVNEQFF	-	TRBJ2-1	TRBD1	TRBV28
TGCGCCAGCAGCTCGTCTTTAACAGGGAGTACTGAAGCTTTCTTT	CASSSSLTGSTEAFF	few	TRBJ1-1	-	TRBV5-1
TGTGCCAGCAGCTTGGAAGGTCCCATGCCCCAGCATTTT	CASSLEGPMPQHF	-	TRBJ1-5	-	TRBV7-2
TGCGCCAGCAGCTCCCAGGACAGGGAGTGGGACATTCAGTACTTC	CASSSQDREWDIQYF	-	TRBJ2-4	TRBD1	TRBV4-1